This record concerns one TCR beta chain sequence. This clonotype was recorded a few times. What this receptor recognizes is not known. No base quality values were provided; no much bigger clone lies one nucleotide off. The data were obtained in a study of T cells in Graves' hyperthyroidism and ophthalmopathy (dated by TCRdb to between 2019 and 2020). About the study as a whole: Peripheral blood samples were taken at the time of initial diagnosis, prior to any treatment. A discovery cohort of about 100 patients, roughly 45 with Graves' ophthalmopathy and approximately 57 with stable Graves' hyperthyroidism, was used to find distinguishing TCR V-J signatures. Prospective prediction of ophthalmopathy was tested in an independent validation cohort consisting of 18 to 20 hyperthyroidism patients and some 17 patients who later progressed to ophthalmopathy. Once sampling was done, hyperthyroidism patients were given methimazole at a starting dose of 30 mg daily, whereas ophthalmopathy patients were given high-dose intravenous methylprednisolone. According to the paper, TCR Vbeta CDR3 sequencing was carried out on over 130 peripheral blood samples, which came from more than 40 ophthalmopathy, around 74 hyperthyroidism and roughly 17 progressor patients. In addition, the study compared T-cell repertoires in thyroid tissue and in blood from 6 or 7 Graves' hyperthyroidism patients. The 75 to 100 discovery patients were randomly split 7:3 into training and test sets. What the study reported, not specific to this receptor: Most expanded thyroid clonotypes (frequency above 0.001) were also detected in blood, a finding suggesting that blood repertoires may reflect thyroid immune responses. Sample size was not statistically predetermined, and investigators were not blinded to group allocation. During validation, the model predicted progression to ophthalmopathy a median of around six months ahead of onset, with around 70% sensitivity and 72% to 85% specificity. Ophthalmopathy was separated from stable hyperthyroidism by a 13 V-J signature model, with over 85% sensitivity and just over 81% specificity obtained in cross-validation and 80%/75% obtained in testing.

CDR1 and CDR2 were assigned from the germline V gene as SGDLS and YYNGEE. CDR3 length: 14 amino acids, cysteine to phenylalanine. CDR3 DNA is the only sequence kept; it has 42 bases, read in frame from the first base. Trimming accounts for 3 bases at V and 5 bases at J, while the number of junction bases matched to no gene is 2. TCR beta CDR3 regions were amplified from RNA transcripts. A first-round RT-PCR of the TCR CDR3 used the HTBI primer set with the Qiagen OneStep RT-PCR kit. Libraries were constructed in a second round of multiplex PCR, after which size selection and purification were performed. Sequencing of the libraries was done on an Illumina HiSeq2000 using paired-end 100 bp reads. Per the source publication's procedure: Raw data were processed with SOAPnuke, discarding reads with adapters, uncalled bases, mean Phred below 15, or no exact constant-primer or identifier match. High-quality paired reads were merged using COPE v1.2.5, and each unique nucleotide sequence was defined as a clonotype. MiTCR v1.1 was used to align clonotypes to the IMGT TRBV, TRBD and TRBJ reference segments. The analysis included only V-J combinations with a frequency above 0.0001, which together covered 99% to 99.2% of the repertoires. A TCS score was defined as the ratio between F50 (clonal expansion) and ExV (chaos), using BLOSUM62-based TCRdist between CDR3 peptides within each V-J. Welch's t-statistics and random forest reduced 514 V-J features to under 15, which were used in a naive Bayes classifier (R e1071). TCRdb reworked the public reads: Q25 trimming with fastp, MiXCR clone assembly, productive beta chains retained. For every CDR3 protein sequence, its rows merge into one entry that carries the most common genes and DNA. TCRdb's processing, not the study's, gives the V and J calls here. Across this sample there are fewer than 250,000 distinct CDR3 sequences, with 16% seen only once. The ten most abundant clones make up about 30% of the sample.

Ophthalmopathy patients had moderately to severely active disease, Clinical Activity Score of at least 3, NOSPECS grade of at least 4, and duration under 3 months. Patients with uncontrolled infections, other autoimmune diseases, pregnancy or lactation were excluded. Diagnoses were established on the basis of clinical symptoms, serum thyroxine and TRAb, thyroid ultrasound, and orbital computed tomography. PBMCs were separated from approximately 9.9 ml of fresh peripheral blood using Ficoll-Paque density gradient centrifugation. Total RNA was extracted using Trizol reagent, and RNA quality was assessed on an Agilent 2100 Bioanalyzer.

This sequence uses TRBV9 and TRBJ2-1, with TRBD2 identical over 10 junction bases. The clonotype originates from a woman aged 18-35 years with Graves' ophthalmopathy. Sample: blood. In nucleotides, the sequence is TGTGCCAGCAGCGGGACTAGCGGCAACAATGAGCAGTTCTTC. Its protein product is CASSGTSGNNEQFF.